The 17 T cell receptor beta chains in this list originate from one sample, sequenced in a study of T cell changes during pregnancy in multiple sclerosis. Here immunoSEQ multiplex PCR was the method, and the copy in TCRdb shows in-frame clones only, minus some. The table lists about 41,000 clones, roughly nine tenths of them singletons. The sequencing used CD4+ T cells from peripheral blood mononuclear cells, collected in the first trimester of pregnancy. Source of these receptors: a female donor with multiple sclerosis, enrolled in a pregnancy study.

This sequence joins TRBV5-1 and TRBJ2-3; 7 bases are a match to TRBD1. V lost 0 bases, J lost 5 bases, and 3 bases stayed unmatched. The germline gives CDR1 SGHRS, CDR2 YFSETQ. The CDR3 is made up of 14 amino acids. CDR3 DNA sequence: TGCGCCAGCAGCTTGGTGCAGGGGGTAGATACGCAGTATTTT. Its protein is CASSLVQGVDTQYF.

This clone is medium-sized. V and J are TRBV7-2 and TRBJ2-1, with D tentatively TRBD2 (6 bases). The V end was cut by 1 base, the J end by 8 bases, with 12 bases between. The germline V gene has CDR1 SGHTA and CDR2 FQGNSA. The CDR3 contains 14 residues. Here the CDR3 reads CASSLDGSRDEQFF. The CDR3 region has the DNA TGTGCCAGCAGCTTAGACGGGAGTAGGGATGAGCAGTTCTTC.

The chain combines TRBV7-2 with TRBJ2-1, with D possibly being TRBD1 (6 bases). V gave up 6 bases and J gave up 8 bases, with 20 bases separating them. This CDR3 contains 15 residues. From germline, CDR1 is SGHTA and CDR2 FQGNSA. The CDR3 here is CASSSGQLLADEQFF. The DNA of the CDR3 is TGTGCCAGCAGTTCAGGACAGCTCCTTGCGGATGAGCAGTTCTTC.

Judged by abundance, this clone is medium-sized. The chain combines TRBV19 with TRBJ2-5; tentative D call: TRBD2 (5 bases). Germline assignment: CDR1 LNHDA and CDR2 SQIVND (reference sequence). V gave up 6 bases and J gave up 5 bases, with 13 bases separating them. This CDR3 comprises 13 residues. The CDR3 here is CASRTPSGETQYF. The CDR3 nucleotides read TGTGCCAGTAGGACTCCAAGCGGCGAGACCCAGTACTTC.

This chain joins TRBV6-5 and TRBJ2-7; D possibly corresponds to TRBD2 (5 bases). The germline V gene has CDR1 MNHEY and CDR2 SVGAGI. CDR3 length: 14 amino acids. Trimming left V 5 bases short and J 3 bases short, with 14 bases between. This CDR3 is CASSPGYGVYEQYF. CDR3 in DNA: TGTGCCAGCAGTCCCGGTTACGGGGTCTACGAGCAGTACTTC.

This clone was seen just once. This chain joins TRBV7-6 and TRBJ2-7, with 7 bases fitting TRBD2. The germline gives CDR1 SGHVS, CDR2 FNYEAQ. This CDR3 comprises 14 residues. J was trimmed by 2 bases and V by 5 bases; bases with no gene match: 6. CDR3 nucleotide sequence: TGTGCCAGCAGCGCCAACGGGAGGACCTACGAGCAGTACTTC. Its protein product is CASSANGRTYEQYF.

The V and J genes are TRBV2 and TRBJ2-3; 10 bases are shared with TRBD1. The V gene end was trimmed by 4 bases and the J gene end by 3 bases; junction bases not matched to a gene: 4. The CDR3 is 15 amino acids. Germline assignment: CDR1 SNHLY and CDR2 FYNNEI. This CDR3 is CASSAGTGATDTQYF. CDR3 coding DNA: TGTGCCAGCAGTGCCGGGACAGGGGCAACAGATACGCAGTATTTT.

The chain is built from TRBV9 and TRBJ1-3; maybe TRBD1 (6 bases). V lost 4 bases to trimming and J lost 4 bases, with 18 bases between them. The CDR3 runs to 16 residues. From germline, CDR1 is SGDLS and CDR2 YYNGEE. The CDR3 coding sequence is TGTGCCAGCAGCCCCGACCCCAGGGGATCCGGAAACACCATATATTTT. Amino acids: CASSPDPRGSGNTIYF.

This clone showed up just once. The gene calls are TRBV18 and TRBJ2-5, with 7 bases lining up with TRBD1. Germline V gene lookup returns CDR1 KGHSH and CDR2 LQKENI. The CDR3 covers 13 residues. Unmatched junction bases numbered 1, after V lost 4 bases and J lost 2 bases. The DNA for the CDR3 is TGTGCCAGCTCACTGGGACAGCAAGAGACCCAGTACTTC. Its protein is CASSLGQQETQYF.

CDR3 residues: CAWSPGLAGVPPRGTGELFF. The CDR3 DNA is TGTGCCTGGAGTCCCGGACTAGCGGGAGTCCCCCCGCGAGGCACCGGGGAGCTGTTTTTT. This sequence joins TRBV30 and TRBJ2-2; TRBD2 matches at 13 bases. Germline lookup yields CDR1 GTSNPN and CDR2 SVGIG (reference sequence). This CDR3 is 20 amino acids long. V gave up 2 bases and J gave up 4 bases; unmatched junction bases: 16. The whole variable domain, remainder taken from reference TRBV30 and TRBJ2-2, is SQTIHQWPATLVQPVGSPLSLECTVEGTSNPNLYWYRQAAGRGLQLLFYSVGIGQISSEVPQNLSASRPQDRQFILSSKKLLLSDSGFYLCAWSPGLAGVPPRGTGELFFGEGSRLTVL.

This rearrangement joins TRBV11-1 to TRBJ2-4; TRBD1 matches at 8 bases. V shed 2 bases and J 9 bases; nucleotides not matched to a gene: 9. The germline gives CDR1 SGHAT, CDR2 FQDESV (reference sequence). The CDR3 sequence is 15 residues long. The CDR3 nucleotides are TGTGCCAGCAGCTTAAAACAGGGGGGTCGGATCATTCAGTACTTC. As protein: CASSLKQGGRIIQYF.

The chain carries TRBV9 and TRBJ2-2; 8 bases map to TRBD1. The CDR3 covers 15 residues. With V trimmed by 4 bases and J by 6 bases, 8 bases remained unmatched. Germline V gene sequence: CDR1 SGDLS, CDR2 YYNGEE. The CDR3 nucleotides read TGTGCCAGCAGCCCCAGGGACAGGAGAGCCGGGGAGCTGTTTTTT. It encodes CASSPRDRRAGELFF.

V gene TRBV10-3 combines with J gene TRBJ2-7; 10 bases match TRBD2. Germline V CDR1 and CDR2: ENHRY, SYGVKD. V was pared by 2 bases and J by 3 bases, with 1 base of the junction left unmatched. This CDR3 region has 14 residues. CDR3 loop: CAISERTSGYEQYF. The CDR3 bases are TGTGCCATCAGTGAGCGGACTAGCGGCTACGAGCAGTACTTC.

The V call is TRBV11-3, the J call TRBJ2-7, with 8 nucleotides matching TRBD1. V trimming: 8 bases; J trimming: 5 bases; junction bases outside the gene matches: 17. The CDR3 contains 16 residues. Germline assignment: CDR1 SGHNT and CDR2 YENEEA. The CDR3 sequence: CASSRAGGPLPDEQYF. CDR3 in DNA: TGTGCCAGCTCCAGGGCAGGGGGCCCCCTTCCCGACGAGCAGTACTTC.

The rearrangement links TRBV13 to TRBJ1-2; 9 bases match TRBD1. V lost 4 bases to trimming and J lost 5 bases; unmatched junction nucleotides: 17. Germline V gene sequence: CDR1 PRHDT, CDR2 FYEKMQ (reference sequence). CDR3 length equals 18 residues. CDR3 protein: CASSSWSRDRELGYGYTF. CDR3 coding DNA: TGTGCCAGCAGCTCCTGGTCCCGGGACAGGGAGCTTGGTTATGGCTACACCTTC.

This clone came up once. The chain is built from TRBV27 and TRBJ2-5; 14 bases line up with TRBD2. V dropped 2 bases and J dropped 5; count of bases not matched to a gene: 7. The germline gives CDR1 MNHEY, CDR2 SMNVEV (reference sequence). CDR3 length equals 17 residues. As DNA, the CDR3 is TGTGCCAGCAGTTTAAGGGGGACTAGCGGGAGAGCCGAGACCCAGTACTTC. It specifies CASSLRGTSGRAETQYF.

The CDR3 nucleotides are TGTGCCAGTGCAAGGACAGGGCAAGCTTTCTTT. Amino acid sequence: CASARTGQAFF. The gene calls are TRBV19 and TRBJ1-1; TRBD1 agrees at 8 bases. CDR1 and CDR2 from the germline V gene are LNHDA and SQIVND (reference sequence). J was trimmed by 9 bases and V by 8 bases; bases with no gene match: 5. This CDR3 comprises 11 residues.